This entry lists 22 T cell receptor beta chains sequenced from one sample in a study of T-cell memory formation after mild COVID-19. In TCRdb, the 5' RACE reads were re-called with MiXCR into one record per CDR3 protein. There are 65,000 to 95,000 distinct CDR3 sequences in the sample; 10% to 15% occur only once, and around 41% lies in the top ten. Source material: PBMCs or a T cell subset sorted from them (not recorded which). These receptors were collected from a man younger than 35 who had mild COVID-19 (a few samples of this study predate the infection). Cell type and time point are not known.

There are a few counts of this clonotype. V gene TRBV7-2 combines with J gene TRBJ1-2; no firm D call. The length of the CDR3 is 16 residues. V lost 4 bases and J 4 bases, leaving 19 bases between the germline ends. The V gene's germline CDR1 is SGHTA and CDR2 FQGNSA. The CDR3 DNA follows: TGTGCCAGCAGCTCTTCAGTCAGGCCCGATGGCTATGGCTACACCTTC. This gives the protein CASSSSVRPDGYGYTF. Full variable domain (remainder filled in from reference TRBV7-2 and TRBJ1-2): GAGVSQSPSNKVTEKGKDVELRCDPISGHTALYWYRQSLGQGLEFLIYFQGNSAPDKSGLPSDRFSAERTGGSVSTLTIQRTQQEDSAVYLCASSSSVRPDGYGYTFGSGTRLTVV.

This clonotype is judged medium-sized. The chain recombines TRBV6-4 with TRBJ2-3; TRBD1 agrees at 10 bases. Germline CDR1 is MRHNA and CDR2 is SNTAGT. The CDR3 loop spans 15 amino acids. V shed 0 bases and J 4 bases; nucleotides not matched to a gene: 1. This chain's CDR3 is CASSDSTGGADTQYF. The CDR3 nucleotides read TGTGCCAGCAGTGACTCGACAGGGGGCGCAGATACGCAGTATTTT.

In its sample, this clonotype was seen a few times. V gene TRBV29-1 combines with J gene TRBJ2-7; 8 nucleotides agree with TRBD1. The trim removed 3 bases at V and 1 base at J, leaving 8 bases unmatched. The CDR3 spans 15 residues. CDR1 and CDR2 (germline): SQVTM, ANQGSEA. The CDR3 region is CSVEWTGPSSYEQYF. The CDR3 DNA is TGCAGCGTTGAGTGGACAGGGCCCTCTTCCTACGAGCAGTACTTC.

This clonotype came up a few times. The chain couples TRBV4-3 to TRBJ2-2; unclear D gene. V lost 1 base to trimming and J lost 6 bases, with 9 bases between them. This CDR3 comprises 14 residues. Looked up from germline, CDR1 is LGHNA and CDR2 is YSLEER. The CDR3 nucleotides read TGCGCCAGCAGCCAAGGGTGGGGTCCCGGGGAGCTGTTTTTT. Amino acids: CASSQGWGPGELFF.

This clonotype occurred a few times. The chain employs TRBV4-1 and TRBJ1-2, with D perhaps TRBD1 (5 bases). The CDR3 loop spans 22 amino acids. Looked up from germline, CDR1 is MGHRA and CDR2 is YSYEKL. Between the trimmed V and J ends, which lost 2 bases and 4 bases, there was a span of 35 bases. CDR3 DNA sequence: TGCGCCAGCAGCCAAACCGGCGGGCAGGGAGCGGCCGTAGCCCTTAATGTCTATGGCTACACCTTC. Its protein product is CASSQTGGQGAAVALNVYGYTF.

The V and J genes are TRBV5-1 and TRBJ2-5, with D maybe TRBD2 (6 bases). CDR1 SGHRS and CDR2 YFSETQ come from the germline V gene. V was pared by 5 bases and J by 4 bases, with 15 bases between. The CDR3 totals 14 residues. The CDR3 here is CASRPFGGLETQYF. In nucleotides, the CDR3 is TGCGCCAGCAGGCCGTTTGGGGGGTTAGAGACCCAGTACTTC.

This clonotype was detected only a few times. This chain links TRBV6-2 or TRBV6-3 with TRBJ1-1; weak D call: TRBD1 (6 bases). The CDR3 extends over 15 amino acids. Trimming took 3 bases from V and 1 from J, leaving 12 bases between them. From germline, CDR1 is MNHEY and CDR2 SVGEGT. The CDR3 sequence: CASSYSGGSNTEAFF. The DNA of the CDR3 is TGTGCCAGCAGTTATTCGGGGGGCTCGAACACTGAAGCTTTCTTT.

This clonotype turned up a few times. The V call is TRBV20-1, the J call TRBJ1-1; D might be TRBD1 (6 bases). V lost 6 bases to trimming and J lost 13 bases, with 24 bases between them. CDR3 length equals 13 residues. Germline CDR1 reads DFQATT; CDR2 reads SNEGSKA (reference sequence). CDR3 amino acids: CSADSGGPMTGFF. CDR3 coding DNA: TGCAGTGCCGATTCGGGGGGGCCGATGACTGGTTTCTTT.

This clonotype was counted ten times or more. The rearrangement uses TRBV7-6 and TRBJ2-2; no clear D gene. The V gene's germline CDR1 is SGHVS and CDR2 FNYEAQ. The V end was cut by 1 base, the J end by 6 bases, with 6 bases between. The CDR3 loop spans 13 amino acids. The CDR3 coding sequence is TGTGCCAGCAGCTTAGGGGTTTCCGGGGAGCTGTTTTTT. Its protein product is CASSLGVSGELFF.

V is TRBV19 and J is TRBJ2-7; either TRBD1 or TRBD2 may fit D (5 bases each). The V end was cut by 7 bases, the J end by 6 bases, with 19 bases between. CDR3 length: 14 residues. CDR1 LNHDA and CDR2 SQIVND come from the germline V gene (reference sequence). The CDR3 here is CASTPAGSPSEQYF. DNA of the CDR3: TGTGCCAGTACCCCGGCAGGGAGCCCCAGCGAGCAGTACTTC.

This clonotype has just a few counts. The chain joins TRBV6-2 or TRBV6-3 to TRBJ2-3; D gene ambiguous. V was pared by 0 bases and J by 3 bases, with 4 bases between. The CDR3 extends over 13 amino acids. Per germline, CDR1 MNHEY and CDR2 SVGEGT. CDR3 DNA: TGTGCCAGCAGTTACTCGGGGACAGATACGCAGTATTTT. Translation: CASSYSGTDTQYF.

The chain is built from TRBV12-5 and TRBJ2-7; weak D call: TRBD2 (6 bases). Per germline, CDR1 LGHNT and CDR2 FRNRAP. Trimming left V 6 bases short and J 2 bases short, with 8 bases between. The CDR3 loop spans 12 amino acids. CDR3 coding DNA: TGTGCTAGTGGGCGGGATACCTACGAGCAGTACTTC. Protein product: CASGRDTYEQYF.

The rearrangement uses TRBV24-1 and TRBJ2-2; D is undetermined. This CDR3 comprises 13 residues. Germline loops: CDR1 KGHDR, CDR2 SFDVKD. V lost 4 bases and J lost 5, with 7 bases in between. This CDR3 reads CATSEPGTGELFF. CDR3 nucleotide sequence: TGTGCCACCAGTGAGCCCGGGACCGGGGAGCTGTTTTTT.

This clonotype has a handful of counts. The chain joins TRBV4-1 to TRBJ2-7; unclear D gene. The CDR3 has 13 amino acids. The V end lost 3 bases, the J end lost 4 bases, and 10 bases lay between the germline ends. From germline, CDR1 is MGHRA and CDR2 YSYEKL. The DNA for the CDR3 is TGCGCCAGCAGCCAGAGTATTGGGTACGAGCAGTACGTC. It yields the protein CASSQSIGYEQYV.

The chain recombines TRBV6-5 with TRBJ2-7; TRBD2 agrees at 7 bases. The CDR3 covers 11 residues. Germline trimming cut 6 bases from V and 7 bases from J; bases unmatched to any gene: 3. Looked up from germline, CDR1 is MNHEY and CDR2 is SVGAGI. CDR3 DNA: TGTGCCAGCAGGCTGGGGGGGGAGCAGTACTTC. As protein: CASRLGGEQYF.

The chain is built from TRBV7-2 and TRBJ2-2, with 8 bases identical to TRBD1. Germline trimming cut 5 bases from V and 3 bases from J; bases unmatched to any gene: 11. Germline V gives CDR1 SGHTA, CDR2 FQGNSA. The CDR3 totals 17 residues. The CDR3: CASSPWDRSLYTGELFF. CDR3 coding DNA: TGTGCCAGCAGCCCCTGGGACAGGTCCTTGTACACCGGGGAGCTGTTTTTT. The full variable domain, rest sourced from reference TRBV7-2 and TRBJ2-2, is GAGVSQSPSNKVTEKGKDVELRCDPISGHTALYWYRQSLGQGLEFLIYFQGNSAPDKSGLPSDRFSAERTGGSVSTLTIQRTQQEDSAVYLCASSPWDRSLYTGELFFGEGSRLTVL.

This clonotype was picked up a small number of times. The chain uses TRBV7-9 and TRBJ1-6; no clear D. The germline gives CDR1 SEHNR, CDR2 FQNEAQ (reference sequence). Trimming removed 2 bases from V and 3 bases from J, with 8 bases in between. The CDR3 sequence is 15 residues long. The CDR3: CASSLSGGYNSPLHF. For the CDR3, the DNA is TGTGCCAGCAGCTTAAGCGGTGGCTATAATTCACCCCTCCACTTT.

The V call is TRBV9, the J call TRBJ2-3; TRBD2 agrees at 8 bases. The CDR3 sequence is 16 residues long. V trimming: 0 bases; J trimming: 0 bases; junction bases outside the gene matches: 3. Germline values: CDR1 SGDLS, CDR2 YYNGEE. CDR3 amino acids: CASSVESGGSTDTQYF. The DNA of the CDR3 is TGTGCCAGCAGCGTAGAGAGCGGGGGAAGCACAGATACGCAGTATTTT. The variable domain in full, with the rest retrieved from reference TRBV9 and TRBJ2-3, is DSGVTQTPKHLITATGQRVTLRCSPRSGDLSVYWYQQSLDQGLQFLIQYYNGEERAKGNILERFSAQQFPDLHSELNLSSLELGDSALYFCASSVESGGSTDTQYFGPGTRLTVL.

The chain is built from TRBV9 and TRBJ1-2; D unclear. From germline, CDR1 is SGDLS and CDR2 YYNGEE. Trimming removed 2 bases from V and 7 bases from J, with 21 bases in between. The CDR3 extends over 16 amino acids. The CDR3 sequence is CASSVRAHPGVSGYTF. The DNA of the CDR3 is TGTGCCAGCAGCGTTCGGGCTCACCCGGGAGTAAGTGGCTACACCTTC. Variable domain in full (rest from reference TRBV9 and TRBJ1-2): DSGVTQTPKHLITATGQRVTLRCSPRSGDLSVYWYQQSLDQGLQFLIQYYNGEERAKGNILERFSAQQFPDLHSELNLSSLELGDSALYFCASSVRAHPGVSGYTFGSGTRLTVV.

This clonotype came up a few times. V and J are TRBV13 and TRBJ1-3, with unresolved D. The germline V gene has CDR1 PRHDT and CDR2 FYEKMQ (reference sequence). V lost 5 bases to trimming and J lost 3 bases, with 8 bases between them. The CDR3 extends over 13 amino acids. The DNA for the CDR3 is TGTGCCAGCAGCAGGGTCGATGGAAACACCATATATTTT. Protein: CASSRVDGNTIYF.

This chain connects TRBV14 to TRBJ2-1, with D perhaps matching TRBD2 (7 bases). The V and J ends lost 0 bases and 9 bases respectively, with 12 bases between them. Germline CDR1 SGHDN, CDR2 FVKESK. CDR3 length: 14 amino acids. The CDR3 sequence is CASSQEGGPGEQFF. The CDR3 nucleotides read TGTGCCAGCAGCCAAGAGGGGGGGCCGGGTGAGCAGTTCTTC.

This clonotype was detected a few times. The rearrangement joins TRBV12-3 or TRBV12-4 to TRBJ1-2, with D possibly being TRBD1 (5 bases). This CDR3 contains 14 residues. The V and J ends lost 5 bases and 5 bases respectively, with 15 bases between them. The CDR3 DNA reads as TGTGCCAGCAGTAAATCCGGGGGAGTTTATGGCTACACCTTC. Translated: CASSKSGGVYGYTF.